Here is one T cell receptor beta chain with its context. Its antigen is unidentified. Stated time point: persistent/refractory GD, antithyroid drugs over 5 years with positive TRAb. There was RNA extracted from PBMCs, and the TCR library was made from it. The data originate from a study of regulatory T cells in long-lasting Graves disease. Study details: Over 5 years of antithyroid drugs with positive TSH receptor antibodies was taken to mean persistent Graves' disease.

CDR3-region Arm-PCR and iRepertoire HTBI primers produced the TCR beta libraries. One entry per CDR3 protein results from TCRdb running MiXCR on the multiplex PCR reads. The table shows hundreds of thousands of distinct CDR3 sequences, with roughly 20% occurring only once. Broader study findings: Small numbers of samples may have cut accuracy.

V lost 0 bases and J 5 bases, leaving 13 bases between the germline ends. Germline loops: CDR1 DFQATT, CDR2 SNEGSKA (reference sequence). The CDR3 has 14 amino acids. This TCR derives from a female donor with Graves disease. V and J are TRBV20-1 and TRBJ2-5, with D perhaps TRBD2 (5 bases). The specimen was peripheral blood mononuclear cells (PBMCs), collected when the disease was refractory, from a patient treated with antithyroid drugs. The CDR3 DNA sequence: TGCAGTGCTAGAGAAGGTGGGAGTGTGGAGACCCAGTACTTC. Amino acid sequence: CSAREGGSVETQYF.